The rows below give T cell receptor beta chains drawn from one sample of a study of blood T cell repertoires in COVID-19. The assay was immunoSEQ multiplex PCR, and TCRdb's table has in-frame clones only and misses some. The repertoire holds 25,000 to 30,000 clones, with around 85% as singletons. Sequencing was done on a sample of peripheral blood. The receptors derive from a woman at least 80 years old with COVID-19, enrolled during active disease. Each CDR3 is given with its conserved first and last residue. A D gene is named only where the DNA matches it firmly. Expanded clones are given a class, and other clones once, few, many or no size at all.

D gene: TRBD1; clone size: NA; J gene: TRBJ1-5; V gene: TRBV12-3/TRBV12-4; CDR3 DNA: TGTGCCAGCAGCGGGACAGGGTATCAGCCCCAGCATTTT; CDR3 protein: CASSGTGYQPQHF
D gene: NA; clone size: NA; J gene: TRBJ2-1; V gene: TRBV24-1; CDR3 DNA: TGTGCCACCAGTACGACTGTAAAGAATGAGCAGTTCTTC; CDR3 protein: CATSTTVKNEQFF
D gene: NA; clone size: NA; J gene: TRBJ1-1; V gene: TRBV7-7; CDR3 DNA: TGTGCCAGCAGCTTAGCGAGGGGTTTGGGGGGTACTGAAGCTTTCTTT; CDR3 protein: CASSLARGLGGTEAFF
D gene: NA; clone size: NA; J gene: TRBJ2-6; V gene: TRBV3-1/TRBV3-2; CDR3 DNA: TGTGCCAGCACCCTGGAGGGCGCTGGGGCCAACGTCCTGACTTTC; CDR3 protein: CASTLEGAGANVLTF
D gene: TRBD1; clone size: NA; J gene: TRBJ2-1; V gene: TRBV5-1; CDR3 DNA: TGCGCCAGCAGCTTATGGACAGGGGAAGTCAATGAGCAGTTCTTC; CDR3 protein: CASSLWTGEVNEQFF
D gene: TRBD1; clone size: once; J gene: TRBJ1-3; V gene: TRBV9; CDR3 DNA: TGTGCCAGCAGCGGACGTACAGGGGGGAACGCTGGAAACACCATATATTTT; CDR3 protein: CASSGRTGGNAGNTIYF
D gene: NA; clone size: NA; J gene: TRBJ2-3; V gene: TRBV7-2; CDR3 DNA: TGTGCCAGCAGCTTAGGGAGGGGGCCGTCTGGCACAGATACGCAGTATTTT; CDR3 protein: CASSLGRGPSGTDTQYF
D gene: TRBD1; clone size: NA; J gene: TRBJ2-1; V gene: TRBV18; CDR3 DNA: TGTGCCAGCTCGCTTCCCCTGGGTCCGGGACAGACCTACAATGAGCAGTTCTTC; CDR3 protein: CASSLPLGPGQTYNEQFF
D gene: NA; clone size: NA; J gene: TRBJ1-2; V gene: TRBV6-5; CDR3 DNA: TGTGCCAGCACCCAGGGAGGGAACTATGGCTACACCTTC; CDR3 protein: CASTQGGNYGYTF
D gene: TRBD2; clone size: NA; J gene: TRBJ2-3; V gene: TRBV9; CDR3 DNA: TGTGCCAGCAGCCCCCGGAATAGCGGGGCGAGAGATACGCAGTATTTT; CDR3 protein: CASSPRNSGARDTQYF
D gene: NA; clone size: NA; J gene: TRBJ2-5; V gene: TRBV24-1; CDR3 DNA: TGTGCCACCAGTGAAGGGACCGCCGGGGGAGAGACCCAGTACTTC; CDR3 protein: CATSEGTAGGETQYF
D gene: TRBD1; clone size: NA; J gene: TRBJ1-2; V gene: TRBV6-1; CDR3 DNA: TGTGCCAGCAGTGAAACAGGGGGAATATACTATGGCTACACCTTC; CDR3 protein: CASSETGGIYYGYTF
D gene: NA; clone size: NA; J gene: TRBJ2-1; V gene: TRBV2; CDR3 DNA: TGTGCCAGCGATTTCGTGGAGGGCATAGAGCAGTTCTTC; CDR3 protein: CASDFVEGIEQFF
D gene: NA; clone size: NA; J gene: TRBJ1-2; V gene: TRBV9; CDR3 DNA: TGTGCCAGCAGCGTCACAGGGTTACAGGGCTACACCTTC; CDR3 protein: CASSVTGLQGYTF
D gene: NA; clone size: NA; J gene: TRBJ2-7; V gene: TRBV18; CDR3 DNA: TGTGCCAGCTCACCACTAGCCCGTATGGCTGAGCAGTACTTC; CDR3 protein: CASSPLARMAEQYF
D gene: TRBD1; clone size: NA; J gene: TRBJ2-1; V gene: TRBV5-1; CDR3 DNA: TGCGCCAGCACGCCGGGACAGTTTGGAGGTGAGCAGTTCTTC; CDR3 protein: CASTPGQFGGEQFF
D gene: NA; clone size: NA; J gene: TRBJ1-2; V gene: TRBV6-1; CDR3 DNA: TGTGCCAGCAGTGAATTTTTTGGGGGGAACTATGGCTACACCTTC; CDR3 protein: CASSEFFGGNYGYTF
D gene: NA; clone size: NA; J gene: TRBJ2-5; V gene: TRBV19; CDR3 DNA: TGTGCCAGTAGTATGGGCCAGGGGCTTTCAGAGACCCAGTACTTC; CDR3 protein: CASSMGQGLSETQYF
D gene: TRBD2; clone size: NA; J gene: TRBJ2-3; V gene: TRBV6-1; CDR3 DNA: TGTGCCAGCAGTGAACTCCGGGCTCCGGGACTAGCGGGGGTAACTAGCACAGATACGCAGTATTTT; CDR3 protein: CASSELRAPGLAGVTSTDTQYF
D gene: NA; clone size: NA; J gene: TRBJ2-7; V gene: TRBV6-5; CDR3 DNA: TGTGCCAGCATCTCAGGGGTTACCTACGAGCAGTACTTC; CDR3 protein: CASISGVTYEQYF
D gene: TRBD2; clone size: once; J gene: TRBJ2-2; V gene: TRBV9; CDR3 DNA: TGTGCCAGCAGCGCCGGGAGAGCGGGGGGACCGAACACCGGGGAGCTGTTTTTT; CDR3 protein: CASSAGRAGGPNTGELFF
D gene: TRBD2; clone size: NA; J gene: TRBJ2-7; V gene: TRBV18; CDR3 DNA: TGTGCCAGCTCACCACCGGGACTAGCGGGGGGCTACGAGCAGTACTTC; CDR3 protein: CASSPPGLAGGYEQYF
D gene: NA; clone size: once; J gene: TRBJ2-7; V gene: TRBV3-1/TRBV3-2; CDR3 DNA: TGTGCCAGCAGCCACCGACACAGATCCTACGAGCAGTACTTC; CDR3 protein: CASSHRHRSYEQYF
D gene: NA; clone size: NA; J gene: TRBJ2-1; V gene: TRBV5-1; CDR3 DNA: TGCGCCAGCAGCTTGGAACAGGGTCTCTACAATGAGCAGTTCTTC; CDR3 protein: CASSLEQGLYNEQFF